The 21 T cell receptor beta chains reported below all come from one sample, sequenced in a study of cytomegalovirus exposure and HLA in healthy donors. Primers for the PCR totalled 60 Vbeta and 13 Jbeta. Here immunoSEQ multiplex PCR was the method, and the copy in TCRdb shows in-frame clones only, minus some. This sample's table reports tens of thousands of clones. Sequencing was carried out using PBMCs. Receptor source: a middle-aged woman in good health and CMV-seropositive.

The rearrangement uses TRBV7-9 and TRBJ2-3; 7 positions match TRBD2. The CDR3 consists of 15 residues. V was pared by 5 bases and J by 6 bases, with 11 bases of the junction left unmatched. CDR1 is SEHNR, CDR2 FQNEAQ, per germline (reference sequence). In DNA form, the CDR3 reads TGTGCCAGCAGCCCGGCGGCTAGCGGATGGGATACGCAGTATTTT. It specifies CASSPAASGWDTQYF.

As for this clone: At one of its ends the junction is not consistent with the germline gene, which may arise from a read error. The gene calls are TRBV2 and TRBJ2-5; D uncertain. This CDR3 has 15 amino acids. Germline-derived CDR1 and CDR2 are SNHLY and FYNNEI. CDR3 sequence reads: CASSEGSGSQETQYF. CDR3 coding DNA: TGTGCCAGCAGCGAAGGATCAGGTTCCCAAGAGACCCAGTACTTC.

The chain uses TRBV9 and TRBJ2-5; the D gene is possibly TRBD2 (5 bases). CDR1 and CDR2 (germline): SGDLS, YYNGEE. The V end was cut by 0 bases, the J end by 3 bases, with 18 bases between. The CDR3 loop spans 17 amino acids. Written as DNA, the CDR3 is TGTGCCAGCAGCGTAGTGGGTTGGGGAGTAAGGGAAGAGACCCAGTACTTC. This encodes CASSVVGWGVREETQYF.

This chain links TRBV7-9 with TRBJ2-7, with 7 bases that match TRBD1. There are 16 residues in the CDR3. V shed 4 bases, J shed 1 base, and the junction held 10 bases outside the gene matches. From germline, CDR1 is SEHNR and CDR2 FQNEAQ (reference sequence). CDR3 sequence (DNA): TGTGCCAGCAGCTACCAAAGCCGGGACAGATCCTACGAGCAGTACTTC. Translation: CASSYQSRDRSYEQYF.

Of note for this clone: Distinct nucleotide sequences in the sample also encode this CDR3. The rearrangement uses TRBV28 and TRBJ2-5; 7 bases agree with TRBD2. V lost 5 bases to trimming and J lost 5 bases; unmatched junction nucleotides: 11. CDR1 MDHEN and CDR2 SYDVKM come from the germline V gene. This CDR3 is 15 amino acids long. The CDR3 DNA follows: TGTGCCAGCAGTGCCGGGACTATATCGTTGGAGACCCAGTACTTC. Translation gives CASSAGTISLETQYF. Full variable domain (rest looked up from reference TRBV28 and TRBJ2-5): DVKVTQSSRYLVKRTGEKVFLECVQDMDHENMFWYRQDPGLGLRLIYFSYDVKMKEKGDIPEGYSVSREKKERFSLILESASTNQTSMYLCASSAGTISLETQYFGPGTRLLVL.

This sequence joins TRBV28 and TRBJ1-1; TRBD1 matches at 7 bases. V lost 5 bases to trimming and J lost 4 bases; unmatched junction nucleotides: 13. The CDR3 totals 16 residues. Germline CDR1 is MDHEN and CDR2 is SYDVKM. Here the CDR3 DNA reads TGTGCCAGCAGTCCCCCCGGACAGGCCTCCTTCACTGAAGCTTTCTTT. Translating it yields CASSPPGQASFTEAFF.

This chain connects TRBV6-1 to TRBJ2-3; 10 bases fit TRBD2. This CDR3 has 17 amino acids. The V gene end was trimmed by 0 bases and the J gene end by 2 bases; junction bases not matched to a gene: 5. Germline V gene sequence: CDR1 MNHNS, CDR2 SASEGT. The CDR3 sequence is CASSEARTSGDTDTQYF. Written as DNA, the CDR3 is TGTGCCAGCAGTGAAGCCCGTACTAGCGGGGACACAGATACGCAGTATTTT.

V and J are TRBV7-9 and TRBJ1-2; D unclear. This CDR3 region has 15 residues. The V end was cut by 3 bases, the J end by 0 bases, with 11 bases between. Germline CDR1 SEHNR, CDR2 FQNEAQ (reference sequence). The CDR3 DNA reads TGTGCCAGCAGCTTTTTGGTCGTAGCTAACTATGGCTACACCTTC. Protein product: CASSFLVVANYGYTF.

This chain uses TRBV28 with TRBJ1-5; 9 bases are shared with TRBD1. Trimming at V came to 6 bases and at J to 4 bases, leaving 4 bases not matched to a gene. Germline values: CDR1 MDHEN, CDR2 SYDVKM. The CDR3 is 14 residues long. The CDR3 sequence is CASSQGQGNQPQHF. CDR3 sequence (DNA): TGTGCCAGCAGCCAGGGACAGGGAAATCAGCCCCAGCATTTT. Using reference TRBV28 and TRBJ1-5 for the parts outside the CDR3, the full variable domain is DVKVTQSSRYLVKRTGEKVFLECVQDMDHENMFWYRQDPGLGLRLIYFSYDVKMKEKGDIPEGYSVSREKKERFSLILESASTNQTSMYLCASSQGQGNQPQHFGDGTRLSIL.

This chain links TRBV6-1 with TRBJ1-5; a possible D gene is TRBD1 (5 bases). The V end was cut by 6 bases, the J end by 4 bases, with 13 bases between. This CDR3 has 14 residues. Germline V gives CDR1 MNHNS, CDR2 SASEGT. The CDR3 is CASSSRRGNQPQHF. The CDR3 DNA sequence: TGTGCCAGCAGCTCACGGAGGGGAAATCAGCCCCAGCATTTT.

The chain couples TRBV4-1 to TRBJ2-5, with 10 bases matching TRBD1. The J call is uncertain, as TRBJ2-7 better fits the DNA end. The V gene's germline CDR1 is MGHRA and CDR2 YSYEKL. This CDR3 has 14 residues. CDR3 residues: CASSLGTGVGEQYF. CDR3 nucleotide sequence: TGCGCCAGCAGCCTCGGGACAGGGGTGGGCGAGCAGTACTTC.

The chain joins TRBV5-6 to TRBJ2-7, with 10 bases fitting TRBD1. Germline V gene sequence: CDR1 SGHDT, CDR2 YYEEEE. J lost 6 bases, V lost 4 bases, and 7 bases had no gene match. The length of the CDR3 is 14 residues. The CDR3 DNA sequence: TGTGCCAGCAGCATCGGACAGGGGGGCTCCGAGCAGTACTTC. Translation gives CASSIGQGGSEQYF.

The V call is TRBV19, the J call TRBJ2-2, with D unresolved. Per germline, CDR1 LNHDA and CDR2 SQIVND (reference sequence). The V and J ends lost 6 bases and 1 base respectively, with 9 bases between them. This CDR3 is built from 14 residues. As DNA, the CDR3 is TGTGCCAGTAGGAAATCAGGGAACACCGGGGAGCTGTTTTTT. Translated: CASRKSGNTGELFF.

The chain is built from TRBV19 and TRBJ1-1; D gene uncertain. The V and J ends lost 7 bases and 4 bases respectively, with 13 bases between them. Germline V gene data show CDR1 as LNHDA and CDR2 as SQIVND (reference sequence). This CDR3 is 13 amino acids long. Written as DNA, the CDR3 is TGTGCCAGTATGCGGACTACGGGCACTGAAGCTTTCTTT. This translates into CASMRTTGTEAFF.

This clone counts as medium-sized by frequency. V and J are TRBV6-1 and TRBJ2-7, with 9 bases that match TRBD1. The germline CDR1 and CDR2 sequences are MNHNS and SASEGT. This CDR3 region has 15 residues. V dropped 6 bases and J dropped 1; count of bases not matched to a gene: 7. CDR3 coding DNA: TGTGCCAGCAGGGTCGGACAGGGGCCATCCTACGAGCAGTACTTC. The encoded protein is CASRVGQGPSYEQYF.

The chain joins TRBV5-6 to TRBJ1-1; D is unresolved. This CDR3 is 11 amino acids long. Germline V CDR1 and CDR2: SGHDT, YYEEEE. V dropped 4 bases and J dropped 7 bases, with 8 bases sitting between them. The CDR3 DNA reads TGTGCCAGCAGCACTTACTTTGAAGCTTTCTTT. Its translation: CASSTYFEAFF.

The chain is built from TRBV7-9 and TRBJ1-2, with a weak D call TRBD1 (5 bases). In germline, CDR1 is SEHNR, CDR2 FQNEAQ (reference sequence). The CDR3 extends over 12 amino acids. The V and J ends lost 5 bases and 5 bases respectively, with 9 bases between them. The CDR3 protein is CASSPEGYGYTF. CDR3 nucleotides: TGTGCCAGCAGCCCGGAGGGGTATGGCTACACCTTC.

This sequence joins TRBV19 and TRBJ2-3; no clear D. The CDR3 is 13 residues long. Germline-derived CDR1 and CDR2 are LNHDA and SQIVND (reference sequence). V was shortened by 7 bases and J by 2 bases, with 10 bases between the two germline ends. This chain's CDR3 is CASKNSPTDTQYF. The CDR3 nucleotides are TGTGCCAGTAAGAACAGCCCCACAGATACGCAGTATTTT.

The chain employs TRBV29-1 and TRBJ1-2, with a weak D call TRBD1 (6 bases). V was trimmed by 6 bases and J by 6 bases, leaving 14 bases between them. The CDR3 is 12 residues long. Germline V gene data show CDR1 as SQVTM and CDR2 as ANQGSEA. Here the CDR3 DNA reads TGCAGCGTCCAAGGGGGGGGAGATGGCTACACCTTC. Its protein product is CSVQGGGDGYTF.

In terms of frequency, this clone is medium-sized. The V call is TRBV4-1, the J call TRBJ1-4; 8 positions match TRBD1. Per germline, CDR1 MGHRA and CDR2 YSYEKL. V lost 0 bases to trimming and J lost 8 bases; unmatched junction nucleotides: 8. This CDR3 has 16 residues. The CDR3 nucleotides read TGCGCCAGCAGCCAAGATATTGGGACAGGTGGGGAAAAACTGTTTTTT. It codes for CASSQDIGTGGEKLFF.

The CDR3 sequence: CASTREAISGANVLTF. CDR3 in DNA: TGCGCCAGCACCCGGGAAGCTATCTCTGGGGCCAACGTCCTGACTTTC. The V call is TRBV5-1, the J call TRBJ2-6; a possible D gene is TRBD2 (5 bases). V lost 6 bases to trimming and J lost 0 bases, with 13 bases between them. The CDR3 extends over 16 amino acids. CDR1 and CDR2 (germline): SGHRS, YFSETQ.